This T cell receptor (beta chain) was profiled in a study of T cells expressing NK-cell markers. The wider study: Sorted T-cell subsets CD3+CD56+NKG2C+, CD3+CD56+NKG2C- and CD3+CD56-NKG2C+ were TCR beta-sequenced. Whole-study findings and limits: For a handful of donors, the dominant NKG2C+ clonotypes made up about 1.0-7.5% of their CD8+ T cells.

TCRdb reprocessed the 5' RACE reads and stores each CDR3 protein as one record, lacking DNA. The table counts approximately 440,000 distinct CDR3 sequences; more than 1.4% lies in the top ten. The CDR3 totals 14 residues. In germline, CDR1 is SGHAT, CDR2 FQDESV (reference sequence). In the case of this clonotype: Antigen: not known.

The gene calls are TRBV11-1 and TRBJ1-2. The clonotype comes from a woman between 50 and 59 years old in good health. Sequencing used blood T cells: a sorted CD56 or NKG2C T cell subset, CD4+ or CD8+ T cells, or bulk PBMC T cells (not recorded which). The CDR3 sequence is CASSLSGREISYTF.